The 17 T cell receptor beta chains below come from one sample, sequenced in a study of CD4 T cells in relation to SARS-CoV-2 and coronaviruses (dated by TCRdb to about 2021). Antigens for these TCRs are unknown. CD4+ T cells from unexposed donors were collected before the COVID-19 pandemic (2011-2018). After about 10 days of culture, CD4+ T cells were isolated with the EasySep CD4+ T cell isolation kit. The library was built by means of the immunoSEQ multiplex PCR assay. TCRdb stores this immuneACCESS table with in-frame sequences only. Part of the clones is absent; in the studies checked, under half of the shortfall reflects unresolved V genes, and no reason is known for the rest. Across this sample there are approximately 27,000 clones, with 75% seen only once. The ten largest clones represent 10% to 15% of the sample. Sequenced: CD4+ T cells from PBMCs, cultured in vitro. The receptors come from a human donor in good health.

The rearrangement uses TRBV7-2 and TRBJ1-4, with 7 bases matching TRBD1. V gave up 5 bases and J gave up 4 bases; unmatched junction bases: 4. CDR1 SGHTA and CDR2 FQGNSA come from the germline V gene. This CDR3 is 14 amino acids long. CDR3 sequence (DNA): TGTGCCAGCAGCCGCGGGGACAGTAATGAAAAACTGTTTTTT. This sequence encodes CASSRGDSNEKLFF.

This chain uses TRBV11-2 with TRBJ2-7; 9 bases map to TRBD1. CDR1 is SGHAT, CDR2 FQNNGV, per germline. J lost 7 bases, V lost 5 bases, and 12 bases had no gene match. There are 15 residues in the CDR3. In nucleotides, the CDR3 is TGTGCCAGCAGCCAATACATACAGGGGGCTAGGGAGCAGTACTTC. This gives the protein CASSQYIQGAREQYF.

The chain recombines TRBV4-2 with TRBJ2-2; a possible D gene is TRBD1 (6 bases). Trimming removed 0 bases at V and 1 base at J, with 12 bases between. CDR1 LGHNA and CDR2 YNFKEQ come from the germline V gene. This CDR3 contains 17 residues. CDR3 bases: TGTGCCAGCAGCCAAGAGGAAGGACAGAGGAACACCGGGGAGCTGTTTTTT. Protein product: CASSQEEGQRNTGELFF.

CDR3 residues: CASSGTQGNTIYF. CDR3 DNA: TGTGCCAGCAGTGGGACGCAGGGAAACACCATATATTTT. The chain joins TRBV11-2 to TRBJ1-3; tentatively, D is TRBD1 (5 bases). CDR1 and CDR2 (germline): SGHAT, FQNNGV. Between the trimmed V and J ends, which lost 6 bases and 4 bases, there was a span of 10 bases. This CDR3 region has 13 residues.

This clone appeared once. V gene TRBV2 combines with J gene TRBJ2-3, with 12 bases that match TRBD2. CDR3 length equals 19 residues. The trim removed 6 bases at V and 0 bases at J, leaving 13 bases unmatched. Germline CDR1 and CDR2: SNHLY and FYNNEI. The CDR3 reads CASSRTGLAGVSSTDTQYF. CDR3 DNA sequence: TGTGCCAGCAGCCGCACGGGACTAGCGGGTGTATCTAGCACAGATACGCAGTATTTT.

The J gene is TRBJ2-5, the V gene TRBV18; D remains unclear. Trimming took 6 bases from V and 2 from J, leaving 7 bases between them. CDR1 and CDR2 from the germline V gene are KGHSH and LQKENI. This CDR3 is 12 amino acids long. The CDR3: CASSANQETQYF. The CDR3 nucleotides are TGTGCCAGCTCTGCAAATCAAGAGACCCAGTACTTC.

The chain carries TRBV18 and TRBJ2-1; 8 nucleotides line up with TRBD2. CDR3 length: 18 amino acids. Germline CDR1 reads KGHSH; CDR2 reads LQKENI. V gave up 3 bases and J gave up 0 bases; unmatched junction bases: 10. CDR3 in amino acids: CASSPMSQRGSSYNEQFF. The CDR3 DNA sequence: TGTGCCAGCTCACCGATGAGCCAGCGGGGGAGCTCCTACAATGAGCAGTTCTTC.

This clone came up a few times. CDR3 bases: TGTGCCAGCAGCAATAGATTGGAGCAGTACTTC. It encodes CASSNRLEQYF. The gene calls are TRBV5-4 and TRBJ2-7; no clear D gene. CDR3 length: 11 residues. V was shortened by 4 bases and J by 7 bases, with 9 bases between the two germline ends. The germline V gene has CDR1 SGHNT and CDR2 YYREEE (reference sequence).

This sequence joins TRBV20-1 and TRBJ1-2; D is undetermined. CDR3 length equals 14 residues. Germline V lookup: CDR1 DFQATT, CDR2 SNEGSKA (reference sequence). V lost 3 bases, J lost 4 bases, and 15 bases lay in between. The CDR3 DNA reads as TGCAGTGCTAGTCATCCAGCCCAACTCTATGGCTACACCTTC. Translated: CSASHPAQLYGYTF.

V and J are TRBV4-3 and TRBJ1-4; the D gene is possibly TRBD1 (5 bases). The germline CDR1 and CDR2 sequences are LGHNA and YSLEER. The V end was cut by 0 bases, the J end by 10 bases, with 33 bases between. The CDR3 consists of 21 residues. Here the CDR3 reads CASSQDFIEWDLTGRIGKLFF. DNA of the CDR3: TGCGCCAGCAGCCAAGATTTTATAGAGTGGGACCTAACCGGTCGGATTGGAAAACTGTTTTTT.

Remarks on this clone: This sample includes further DNA sequences coding for the same CDR3. This rearrangement joins TRBV6-5 to TRBJ1-5; 10 bases map to TRBD1. V lost 0 bases to trimming and J lost 2 bases; unmatched junction nucleotides: 1. Germline V gives CDR1 MNHEY, CDR2 SVGAGI. This CDR3 is built from 16 residues. CDR3 in DNA: TGTGCCAGCAGTTACTCCGGGACAGGGGGCAATCAGCCCCAGCATTTT. Protein sequence: CASSYSGTGGNQPQHF.

This sequence joins TRBV7-9 and TRBJ2-1; 7 bases align to TRBD2. The CDR3 loop spans 15 amino acids. Looked up from germline, CDR1 is SEHNR and CDR2 is FQNEAQ (reference sequence). V lost 3 bases, J lost 3 bases, and 5 bases stayed unmatched. The CDR3 nucleotides read TGTGCCAGCAGCTTGGGCGGGAGCTTCTACAATGAGCAGTTCTTC. This encodes CASSLGGSFYNEQFF.

The V gene is TRBV12-3 or TRBV12-4, the J gene TRBJ1-1; D call uncertain. The CDR3 is made up of 13 amino acids. Deletions cut 1 base from V and 7 bases from J, with 10 bases between. The CDR3 region has the DNA TGTGCCAGCAGTTTAGAACAGTATAGTGAAGCTTTCTTT. Translation: CASSLEQYSEAFF.

The V gene is TRBV19, the J gene TRBJ2-7; TRBD2 matches at 13 bases. Germline V gives CDR1 LNHDA, CDR2 SQIVND (reference sequence). V shed 5 bases, J shed 3 bases, and the junction held 4 bases outside the gene matches. This CDR3 has 15 amino acids. Written as DNA, the CDR3 is TGTGCCAGTAGTGTCGGACTAGCGGGAGTCTACGAGCAGTACTTC. It translates to CASSVGLAGVYEQYF.

In nucleotides, the CDR3 is TGTGCCAGCAGCTCCCAGGGACTAGGGGCAGAGACCCAGTACTTC. Amino acids: CASSSQGLGAETQYF. The chain couples TRBV7-6 to TRBJ2-5; 8 bases map to TRBD2. CDR3 length: 15 amino acids. Germline CDR1 and CDR2: SGHVS and FNYEAQ. J lost 4 bases, V lost 4 bases, and 8 bases had no gene match.

The chain employs TRBV5-1 and TRBJ2-7, with 14 bases that match TRBD2. The CDR3 consists of 18 residues. Per germline, CDR1 SGHRS and CDR2 YFSETQ. The trim removed 4 bases at V and 0 bases at J, leaving 9 bases unmatched. CDR3 coding DNA: TGCGCCAGCAGCAAAGGGACTAGCGGGAGCACAGTCTCCTACGAGCAGTACTTC. The encoded protein is CASSKGTSGSTVSYEQYF.

The chain is built from TRBV5-6 and TRBJ2-1; the D gene is possibly TRBD1 (6 bases). CDR1 SGHDT and CDR2 YYEEEE come from the germline V gene. V was cut by 4 bases and J by 3 bases, with 8 bases left in between. This CDR3 spans 13 amino acids. The CDR3 loop reads CASSPGHYNEQFF. The CDR3, as DNA: TGTGCCAGCAGCCCGGGACACTACAATGAGCAGTTCTTC.